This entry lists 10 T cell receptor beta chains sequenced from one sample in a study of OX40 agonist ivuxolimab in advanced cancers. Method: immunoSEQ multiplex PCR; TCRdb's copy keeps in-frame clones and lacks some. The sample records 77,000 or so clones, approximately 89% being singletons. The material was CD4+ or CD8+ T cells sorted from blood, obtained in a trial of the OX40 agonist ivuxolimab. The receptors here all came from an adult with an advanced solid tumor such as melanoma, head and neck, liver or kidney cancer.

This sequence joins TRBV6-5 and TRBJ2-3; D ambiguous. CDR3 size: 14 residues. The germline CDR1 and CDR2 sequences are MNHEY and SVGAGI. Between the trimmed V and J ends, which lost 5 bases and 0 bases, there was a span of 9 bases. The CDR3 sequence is CASSPVYSTDTQYF. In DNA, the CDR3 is TGTGCCAGCAGTCCAGTCTATAGCACAGATACGCAGTATTTT.

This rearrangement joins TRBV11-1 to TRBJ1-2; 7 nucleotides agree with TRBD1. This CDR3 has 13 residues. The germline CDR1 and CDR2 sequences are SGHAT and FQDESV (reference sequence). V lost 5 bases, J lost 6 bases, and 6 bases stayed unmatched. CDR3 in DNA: TGTGCCAGCAGCAACAGGGGAGGGGATGGCTACACCTTC. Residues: CASSNRGGDGYTF.

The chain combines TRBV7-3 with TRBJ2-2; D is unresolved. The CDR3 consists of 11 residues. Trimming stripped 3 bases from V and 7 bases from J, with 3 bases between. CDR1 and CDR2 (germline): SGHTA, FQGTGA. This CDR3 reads CASSFGGELFF. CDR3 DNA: TGTGCCAGCAGCTTCGGCGGGGAGCTGTTTTTT.

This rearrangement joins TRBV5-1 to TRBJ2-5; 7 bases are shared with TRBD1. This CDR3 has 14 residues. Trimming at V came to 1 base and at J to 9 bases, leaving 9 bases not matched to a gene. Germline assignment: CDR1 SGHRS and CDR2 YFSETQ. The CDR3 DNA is TGCGCCAGCAGCTTGAGGGGGCTAGATGAGGCCCAGTACTTC. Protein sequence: CASSLRGLDEAQYF. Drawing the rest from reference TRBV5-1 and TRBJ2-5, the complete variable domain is KAGVTQTPRYLIKTRGQQVTLSCSPISGHRSVSWYQQTPGQGLQFLFEYFSETQRNKGNFPGRFSGRQFSNSRSEMNVSTLELGDSALYLCASSLRGLDEAQYFGPGTRLLVL.

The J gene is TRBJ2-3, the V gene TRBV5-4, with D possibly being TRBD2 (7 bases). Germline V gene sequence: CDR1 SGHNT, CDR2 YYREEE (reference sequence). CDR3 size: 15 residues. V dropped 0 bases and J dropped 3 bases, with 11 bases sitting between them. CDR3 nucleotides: TGTGCCAGCAGCTTGGAGGGGGGGCTAACAGATACGCAGTATTTT. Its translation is CASSLEGGLTDTQYF.

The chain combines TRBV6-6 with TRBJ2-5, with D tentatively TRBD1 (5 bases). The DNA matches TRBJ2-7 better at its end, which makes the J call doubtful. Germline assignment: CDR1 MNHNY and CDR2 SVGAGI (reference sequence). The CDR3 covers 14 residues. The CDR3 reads CASSPPGQSYEQYF. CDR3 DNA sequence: TGTGCCAGCAGCCCACCAGGGCAGAGCTACGAGCAGTACTTC.

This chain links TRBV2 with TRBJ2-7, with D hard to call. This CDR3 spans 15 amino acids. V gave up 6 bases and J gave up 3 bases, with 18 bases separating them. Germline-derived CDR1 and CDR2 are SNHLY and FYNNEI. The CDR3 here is CASRENRDDNYEQYF. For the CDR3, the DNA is TGTGCCAGCAGGGAAAACCGCGACGATAACTACGAGCAGTACTTC.

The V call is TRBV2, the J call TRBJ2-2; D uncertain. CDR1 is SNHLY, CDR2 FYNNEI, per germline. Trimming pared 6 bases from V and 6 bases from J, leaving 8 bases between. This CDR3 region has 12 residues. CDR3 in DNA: TGTGCCAGCAGGAATGGCCCCGGGGAGCTGTTTTTT. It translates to CASRNGPGELFF.

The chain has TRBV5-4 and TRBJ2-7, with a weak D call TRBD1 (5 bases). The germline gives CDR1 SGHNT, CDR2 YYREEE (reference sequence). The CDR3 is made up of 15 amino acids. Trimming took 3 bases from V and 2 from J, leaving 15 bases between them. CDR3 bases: TGTGCCAGCAGCTGGGGCTCACCTCGGGCCTACGAGCAGTACTTC. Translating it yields CASSWGSPRAYEQYF.

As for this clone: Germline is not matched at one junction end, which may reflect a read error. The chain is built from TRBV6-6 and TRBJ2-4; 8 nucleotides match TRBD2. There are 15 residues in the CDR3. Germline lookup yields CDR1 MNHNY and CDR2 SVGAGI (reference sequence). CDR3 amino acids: CASSDSGTSDGIQYF. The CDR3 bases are TGTGCCAGCAGTGACTCCGGGACTAGTGACGGCATTCAGTACTTC.